The 10 T cell receptor beta chains listed next were all sequenced from one sample in a study of radiotherapy plus CTLA-4 blockade in lung cancer. Produced via immunoSEQ multiplex PCR; TCRdb's table is partial and in-frame only. The sample carries roughly 66,000 clones, around 81% recorded once. The starting material was peripheral blood, obtained from a patient treated with radiotherapy plus ipilimumab. The receptor source for this set is a human donor with non-small cell lung cancer who had a partial response to radiotherapy plus ipilimumab.

A few counts support this clone. The chain uses TRBV4-2 and TRBJ2-7; 10 bases align to TRBD2. The CDR3 contains 14 residues. Germline lookup yields CDR1 LGHNA and CDR2 YNFKEQ. Trimming at V came to 2 bases and at J to 3 bases, leaving 1 base not matched to a gene. CDR3 protein: CASSQLAGDYEQYF. CDR3 coding DNA: TGTGCCAGCAGCCAACTAGCGGGGGACTACGAGCAGTACTTC.

The rearrangement joins TRBV19 to TRBJ2-1, with 10 bases aligning to TRBD2. V lost 5 bases to trimming and J lost 2 bases; unmatched junction nucleotides: 6. The CDR3 length is 16 residues. The germline V gene has CDR1 LNHDA and CDR2 SQIVND (reference sequence). Here the CDR3 reads CASSRSAGGPYNEQFF. CDR3 DNA sequence: TGTGCCAGTAGTCGATCAGCGGGAGGGCCCTACAATGAGCAGTTCTTC.

The chain employs TRBV27 and TRBJ2-7; no definite D call. V was shortened by 4 bases and J by 7 bases, with 11 bases between the two germline ends. CDR1 is MNHEY, CDR2 SMNVEV, per germline (reference sequence). CDR3 length: 12 amino acids. The CDR3 sequence is CASSSGLREQYF. The CDR3 DNA is TGTGCCAGCAGTTCTGGGCTTAGAGAGCAGTACTTC.

V is TRBV7-3 and J is TRBJ2-3, with D uncertain. V was shortened by 6 bases and J by 5 bases, with 15 bases between the two germline ends. Germline CDR1 SGHTA, CDR2 FQGTGA. CDR3 length: 14 residues. The CDR3 DNA sequence: TGTGCCAGCAGTCAGAGGCTCGGTGGAGATACGCAGTATTTT. It translates to CASSQRLGGDTQYF.

The chain recombines TRBV28 with TRBJ2-3; possible D gene TRBD2, 5 bases. Germline CDR1 and CDR2: MDHEN and SYDVKM. CDR3 length: 15 amino acids. Trimming removed 1 base from V and 1 base from J, with 9 bases in between. The CDR3 spells CASSLSDYRTDTQYF. Written as DNA, the CDR3 is TGTGCCAGCAGTTTATCTGACTACCGCACAGATACGCAGTATTTT.

The chain is built from TRBV5-4 and TRBJ1-2; 8 bases are a match to TRBD1. The trim removed 4 bases at V and 6 bases at J, leaving 8 bases unmatched. Germline CDR1 and CDR2: SGHNT and YYREEE (reference sequence). The CDR3 has 14 residues. CDR3 loop: CASSPDREVNGYTF. For the CDR3, the DNA is TGTGCCAGCAGCCCGGACAGGGAAGTGAATGGCTACACCTTC.

This clone was seen just once. The chain couples TRBV29-1 to TRBJ2-2; 7 bases fit TRBD1. J was trimmed by 2 bases and V by 5 bases; bases with no gene match: 5. Germline V gene data show CDR1 as SQVTM and CDR2 as ANQGSEA. This CDR3 is 14 amino acids long. The CDR3 nucleotides read TGCAGCGTTCTTGGGGACAGAAACACCGGGGAGCTGTTTTTT. This translates into CSVLGDRNTGELFF.

This rearrangement joins TRBV7-9 to TRBJ2-6; TRBD2 might be the D (6 bases). Trimming cost V 5 bases and J 0 bases, with 17 bases left between them. CDR1 is SEHNR, CDR2 FQNEAQ, per germline (reference sequence). This CDR3 is built from 18 residues. CDR3 residues: CASSPFQRVSSGANVLTF. CDR3 DNA sequence: TGTGCCAGCAGCCCTTTCCAGCGGGTATCCTCTGGGGCCAACGTCCTGACTTTC.

This clone appeared a single time. The chain uses TRBV7-2 and TRBJ1-2; weak D call: TRBD1 (6 bases). Germline CDR1 SGHTA, CDR2 FQGNSA. The V end was cut by 5 bases, the J end by 8 bases, with 21 bases between. CDR3 length equals 15 residues. CDR3: CASSLLGGPMGGYTF. The CDR3 nucleotides are TGTGCCAGCAGCCTACTAGGGGGTCCCATGGGGGGCTACACCTTC.

This clone was observed a single time. This sequence joins TRBV5-1 and TRBJ2-7, with TRBD2 matching over 13 bases. Germline V lookup: CDR1 SGHRS, CDR2 YFSETQ. J was trimmed by 1 base and V by 3 bases; bases with no gene match: 4. This CDR3 has 16 residues. CDR3 loop: CASSSGTSGVSYEQYF. The CDR3 nucleotides are TGCGCCAGCAGCTCCGGGACTAGCGGGGTGTCCTACGAGCAGTACTTC.